This paragraph reports one TCR beta chain. What it recognizes is unknown. This sample was included in a study of CXCR3-negative and CXCR3-positive naive CD8 T cells. Study summary: Roughly 1.5 +/- 0.3 million TRB reads came from each library, giving about 130 million in total. Whole-study findings and limits: Because surface CD5 did not distinguish the naive subsets, TCR strength was inferred from TRB CDR3 properties. Upon cryopreservation, CXCR3 expression partially decreased, and most assays used fresh PBMCs.

The CDR3 totals 13 residues. Through 5' RACE with UMI labels, the TRB cDNA libraries were prepared. After re-calling the 5' RACE reads, TCRdb lists one entry per CDR3 protein, DNA absent. Its table lists about 40,000 distinct CDR3 sequences. The TCR originated in a human donor in good health. Some clones in this sample may be carry-over from other donors' samples. The chain is built from TRBV12-3 or TRBV12-4 and TRBJ2-7; as DNA is missing, the TRBD1 call by TCRdb cannot be tested. Sequencing was performed on memory CD8+ T cells from blood. This CDR3 reads CASSSKGQDEQYF.